Shown below are 12 T cell receptor beta chains from a single sample sequenced in a study of T cells in Graves' hyperthyroidism and ophthalmopathy. Amplification yielded TCR beta CDR3 regions, with RNA transcripts as the source. The study used the HTBI primer set for a first-round RT-PCR of the TCR CDR3. TCRdb independently ran MiXCR on the multiplex PCR reads; one entry per CDR3 protein. The sample consists of roughly 420,000 distinct CDR3 sequences, roughly 14% of them appearing once. The sequencing sample was made of blood. The receptors stem from a young woman with Graves' hyperthyroidism.

This clonotype was seen repeatedly, ten times or more. The chain combines TRBV18 with TRBJ1-6, with no clear D. The germline gives CDR1 KGHSH, CDR2 LQKENI. The CDR3 covers 16 residues. Trimming stripped 3 bases from V and 0 bases from J, with 9 bases between. As DNA, the CDR3 is TGTGCCAGCTCACCCGCAGCTAGCTCCTATAATTCACCCCTCCACTTT. Residues: CASSPAASSYNSPLHF.

Ten or more counts support this clonotype. The rearrangement joins TRBV28 to TRBJ2-5; tentatively, D is TRBD1 or TRBD2 (7 bases each). V dropped 5 bases and J dropped 2 bases, with 15 bases sitting between them. The CDR3 consists of 15 residues. Germline V lookup: CDR1 MDHEN, CDR2 SYDVKM. The CDR3 bases are TGTGCCAGCAGTGGGCCAGGGGGGGTACAAGAGACCCAGTACTTC. Protein sequence: CASSGPGGVQETQYF.

This clonotype appeared many times. The chain employs TRBV20-1 and TRBJ2-3, with 11 positions matching TRBD2. Trimming at V came to 5 bases and at J to 8 bases, leaving 9 bases not matched to a gene. The CDR3 has 14 amino acids. Germline CDR1 reads DFQATT; CDR2 reads SNEGSKA (reference sequence). CDR3 nucleotides: TGCAGTGCTGCCCAACTAGCGGGAGTGGGTACGCAGTATTTT. Amino acid sequence: CSAAQLAGVGTQYF.

At least ten counts were recorded for this clonotype. This chain joins TRBV5-1 and TRBJ2-7; unclear D gene. CDR1 is SGHRS, CDR2 YFSETQ, per germline. Trimming left V 0 bases short and J 5 bases short, with 9 bases between. The CDR3 has 13 residues. The chain's CDR3 is CASSLEGVDEQYF. The CDR3 region has the DNA TGCGCCAGCAGCTTGGAAGGTGTAGACGAGCAGTACTTC.

The rearrangement joins TRBV13 to TRBJ2-5; TRBD1 matches 7 bases. Per germline, CDR1 PRHDT and CDR2 FYEKMQ (reference sequence). The CDR3 is made up of 15 amino acids. J was trimmed by 3 bases and V by 5 bases; bases with no gene match: 9. The CDR3, as DNA: TGTGCCAGCAGCAGAGGGGTCGGGACAGAAGAGACCCAGTACTTC. Encoded protein: CASSRGVGTEETQYF. Drawing the rest from reference TRBV13 and TRBJ2-5, the complete variable domain is AAGVIQSPRHLIKEKRETATLKCYPIPRHDTVYWYQQGPGQDPQFLISFYEKMQSDKGSIPDRFSAQQFSDYHSELNMSSLELGDSALYFCASSRGVGTEETQYFGPGTRLLVL.

This clonotype was counted many times. The V and J genes are TRBV7-3 and TRBJ2-1, with 10 positions matching TRBD2. The CDR3 totals 17 residues. Trimming removed 2 bases from V and 5 bases from J; junction bases left unmatched: 9. Germline V lookup: CDR1 SGHTA, CDR2 FQGTGA. CDR3 residues: CASSLEGTSVGDNEQFF. The CDR3, as DNA: TGTGCCAGCAGCTTAGAGGGGACTAGCGTAGGGGACAATGAGCAGTTCTTC.

Details on this clonotype: As the CDR3 is not closed by the conserved phenylalanine or tryptophan, this likely results from a read error. The chain has TRBV27 and TRBJ2-2; D is uncertain. CDR3 length: 14 amino acids. Germline V lookup: CDR1 MNHEY, CDR2 SMNVEV (reference sequence). V lost 3 bases, J lost 1 base, and 6 bases lay in between. The CDR3 DNA follows: TGTGCCAGCAGTTTTGTAGGGAACACCGGGGAGCTGTTTTCT. Protein: CASSFVGNTGELFS.

The rearrangement uses TRBV20-1 and TRBJ1-5, with D tentatively TRBD1 (5 bases). Germline lookup yields CDR1 DFQATT and CDR2 SNEGSKA (reference sequence). Trimming took off 5 bases at V and 0 bases at J, with 17 bases between the two ends. There are 16 residues in the CDR3. The CDR3, as DNA: TGCAGTGCTTACGGGACCGCCGATTATAGCAATCAGCCCCAGCATTTT. Protein: CSAYGTADYSNQPQHF.

This clonotype was recorded many times. The gene calls are TRBV6-1 and TRBJ1-5; D perhaps matches TRBD1 (5 bases). The V end was cut by 7 bases, the J end by 2 bases, with 12 bases between. The germline gives CDR1 MNHNS, CDR2 SASEGT. This CDR3 spans 14 amino acids. This CDR3 reads CASNPGGGNQPQHF. CDR3 nucleotide sequence: TGTGCCAGCAATCCGGGGGGAGGCAATCAGCCCCAGCATTTT.

The rearrangement links TRBV5-6 to TRBJ1-2; D uncertain. The CDR3 is 12 amino acids. V was shortened by 1 base and J by 8 bases, with 9 bases between the two germline ends. Germline values: CDR1 SGHDT, CDR2 YYEEEE. CDR3 loop: CASSLFRGGYTF. The CDR3 bases are TGTGCCAGCAGCTTGTTTCGAGGGGGCTACACCTTC.

The rearrangement joins TRBV28 to TRBJ1-2; possibly TRBD1 for D (5 bases). This CDR3 contains 14 residues. The V end lost 6 bases, the J end lost 7 bases, and 18 bases lay between the germline ends. Germline lookup yields CDR1 MDHEN and CDR2 SYDVKM. DNA of the CDR3: TGTGCCAGCAGGAAATCGGGGGTAGAGGCTGGCTACACCTTC. Residues: CASRKSGVEAGYTF.

This clonotype was seen at least ten times. The chain has TRBV7-2 and TRBJ1-2; D is uncertain. The germline gives CDR1 SGHTA, CDR2 FQGNSA. The CDR3 length is 12 residues. With 1 base removed from V and 7 bases from J, the gap between germline ends came to 7 bases. The CDR3 sequence is CASSLVGVGYTF. For the CDR3, the DNA is TGTGCCAGCAGCTTAGTCGGTGTTGGCTACACCTTC.